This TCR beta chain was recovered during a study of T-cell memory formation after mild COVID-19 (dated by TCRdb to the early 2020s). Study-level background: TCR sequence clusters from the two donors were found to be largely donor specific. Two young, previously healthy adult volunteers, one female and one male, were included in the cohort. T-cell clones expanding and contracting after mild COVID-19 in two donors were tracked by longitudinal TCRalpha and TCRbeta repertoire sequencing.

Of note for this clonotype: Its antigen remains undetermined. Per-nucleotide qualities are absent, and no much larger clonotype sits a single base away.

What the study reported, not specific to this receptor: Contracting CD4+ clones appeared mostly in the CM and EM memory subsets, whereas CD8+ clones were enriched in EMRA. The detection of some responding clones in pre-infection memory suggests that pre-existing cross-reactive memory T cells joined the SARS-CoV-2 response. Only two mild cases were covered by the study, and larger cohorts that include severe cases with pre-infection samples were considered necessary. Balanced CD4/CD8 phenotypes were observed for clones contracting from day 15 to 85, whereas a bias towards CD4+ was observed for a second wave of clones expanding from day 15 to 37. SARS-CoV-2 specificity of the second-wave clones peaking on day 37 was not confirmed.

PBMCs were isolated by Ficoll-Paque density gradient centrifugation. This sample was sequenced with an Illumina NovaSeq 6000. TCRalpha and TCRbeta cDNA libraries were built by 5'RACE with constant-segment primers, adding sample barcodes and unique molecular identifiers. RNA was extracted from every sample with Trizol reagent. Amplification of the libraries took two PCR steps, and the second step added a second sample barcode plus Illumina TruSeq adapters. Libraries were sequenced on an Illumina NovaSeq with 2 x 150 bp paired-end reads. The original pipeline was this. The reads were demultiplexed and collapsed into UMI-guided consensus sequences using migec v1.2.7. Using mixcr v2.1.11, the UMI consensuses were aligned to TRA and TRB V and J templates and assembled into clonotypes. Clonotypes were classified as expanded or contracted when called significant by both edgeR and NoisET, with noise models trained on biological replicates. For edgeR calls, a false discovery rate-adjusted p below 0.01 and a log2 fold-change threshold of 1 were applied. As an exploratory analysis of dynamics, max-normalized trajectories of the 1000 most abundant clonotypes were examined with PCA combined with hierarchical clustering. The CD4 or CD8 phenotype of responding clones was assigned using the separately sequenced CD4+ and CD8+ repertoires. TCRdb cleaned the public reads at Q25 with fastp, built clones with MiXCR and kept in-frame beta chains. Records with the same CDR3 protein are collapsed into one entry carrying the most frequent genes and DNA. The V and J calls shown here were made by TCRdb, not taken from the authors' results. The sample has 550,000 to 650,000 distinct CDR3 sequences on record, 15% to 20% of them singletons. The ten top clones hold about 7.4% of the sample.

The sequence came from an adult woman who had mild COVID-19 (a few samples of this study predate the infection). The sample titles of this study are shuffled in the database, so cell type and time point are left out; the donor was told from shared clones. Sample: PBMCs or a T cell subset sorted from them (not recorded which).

The sequence in DNA is TGTGCCTGGACCTGGGGCGGGAGGGCGGTAGGTGAGCAGTTCTTC. Translated, this is CAWTWGGRAVGEQFF. Rearrangement joined TRBV30 to TRBJ2-1, and TRBD2 aligns with 9 junction nucleotides. At the junction V is shortened by 4 bases and J by 9 bases; bases outside the gene matches: 13. According to the germline V gene (reference sequence), CDR1 reads GTSNPN and CDR2 reads SVGIG. The CDR3 sequence holds 15 residues, the cysteine and phenylalanine included. The only DNA kept is the CDR3, 45 bases in frame from the first base.